A selection of T cell receptor beta chains follows, all from one sample in a study of T cell repertoires in cytomegalovirus infection. TCRdb re-called the reads through MiXCR, storing one row per CDR3 protein. The sample shows hundreds of thousands of distinct CDR3 sequences, 6.5% of them seen only once. The sequenced material came from PBMCs. Receptors originate from a human donor in good health (CMV status not recorded). Some clones in this sample may be carry-over from other donors' samples. Both conserved end residues are trimmed from each CDR3.

V: TRBV6-2/TRBV6-3; CDR3: ASSLHRPGEQF
V: TRBV7-8; CDR3: ASSLEVGPNYGYT
V: TRBV12-3/TRBV12-4; CDR3: ASSLLWTDNGYT
V: TRBV9; CDR3: ASSVGGSGGAFQETQY
V: TRBV14; CDR3: ASSQDLSGPQH
V: TRBV7-3; CDR3: ASSYQGGETQY
V: TRBV20-1; CDR3: SARDSGQGLNGYT
V: TRBV6-2/TRBV6-3; CDR3: ASSPGPLVGYT
V: TRBV18; CDR3: ASSKWRTSAASPAQETQY
V: TRBV5-1; CDR3: ASSLGSEAGELF
V: TRBV7-6; CDR3: ASSLGGDGITGELF
V: TRBV6-2/TRBV6-3; CDR3: ASRRDRGVPANTGELF
V: TRBV15; CDR3: ATSRQGHRGNQPQH
V: TRBV10-3; CDR3: AIGRLAGGTDTQY
V: TRBV12-3/TRBV12-4; CDR3: ASRNRDRGVDPDTQY
V: TRBV7-2; CDR3: ASSLVGFGVGTYEQY
V: TRBV5-4; CDR3: ASSLAVGIYEQY
V: TRBV5-5; CDR3: ASSLRQGRNTEAF
V: TRBV7-9; CDR3: ASSSGQYQETQY